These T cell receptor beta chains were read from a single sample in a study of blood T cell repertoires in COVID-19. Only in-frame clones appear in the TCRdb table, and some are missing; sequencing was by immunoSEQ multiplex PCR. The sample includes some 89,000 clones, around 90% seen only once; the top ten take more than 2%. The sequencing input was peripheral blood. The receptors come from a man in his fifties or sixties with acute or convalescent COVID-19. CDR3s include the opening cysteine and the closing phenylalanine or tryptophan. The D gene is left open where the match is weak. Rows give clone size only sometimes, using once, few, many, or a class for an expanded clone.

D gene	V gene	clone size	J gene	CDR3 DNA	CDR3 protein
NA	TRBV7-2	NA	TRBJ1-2	TGTGCCAGCAGTTTCAGGCAGAACTATGGCTACACCTTC	CASSFRQNYGYTF
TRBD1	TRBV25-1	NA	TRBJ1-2	TGTGCCAGCAGTGAATTCGGGGCAGGGGGCGCGAGCTACACCTTC	CASSEFGAGGASYTF
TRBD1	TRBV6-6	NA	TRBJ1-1	TGTGCCAGCAGGCCGGGACAGGGGGCGGACACTGAAGCTTTCTTT	CASRPGQGADTEAFF
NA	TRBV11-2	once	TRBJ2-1	TGTGCCAGCAGCTTGGCCGGGGACAATGAGCAGTTCTTC	CASSLAGDNEQFF
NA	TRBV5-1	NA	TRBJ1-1	TGCGCCAGCAGCTTGGACCCGACTGGTAGACGGGAAGCTTTCTTT	CASSLDPTGRREAFF
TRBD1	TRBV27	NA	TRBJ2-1	TGTGCCAGTCGGGACAGGGCCCTCGGTGAGCAGTTCTTC	CASRDRALGEQFF
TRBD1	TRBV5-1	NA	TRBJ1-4	TGCGCCAGCAGCCGTTCAGGGGGTTCGGATGAAAAACTGTTTTTT	CASSRSGGSDEKLFF
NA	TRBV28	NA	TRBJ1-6	TGTGCCAGCAGTGTCTTACAGGGAAGAAGTTCACCCCTCCACTTT	CASSVLQGRSSPLHF
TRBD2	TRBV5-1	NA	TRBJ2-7	TGCGCCAGCAGCCCCACGGGGGGTCTAGGTTACGAGCAGTACTTC	CASSPTGGLGYEQYF
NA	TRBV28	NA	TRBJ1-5	TGTGCCAGCAGTTTTGGTATCGGGTCTGGAAGACAGCCCCAGCATTTT	CASSFGIGSGRQPQHF
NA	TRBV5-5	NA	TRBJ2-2	TGTGCCAGCAGCTTTGCGGGGACCCCTCGGACCGGGGAGCTGTTTTTT	CASSFAGTPRTGELFF
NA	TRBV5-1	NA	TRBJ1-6	TGCGCCAGCAGCTTGGCAGGGCAATCACCCCTCCACTTT	CASSLAGQSPLHF
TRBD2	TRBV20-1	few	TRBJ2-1	TGCAGTGCTAGTAGGCCTAGCGGCACCCCATACAATGAGCAGTTCTTC	CSASRPSGTPYNEQFF
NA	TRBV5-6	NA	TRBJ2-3	TGTGCCAGCAGCTTGATGGTCGGAGATACGCAGTATTTT	CASSLMVGDTQYF
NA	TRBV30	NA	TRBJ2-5	TGTGCCTGGAGTCCCCACGGGATACAAGAGACCCAGTACTTC	CAWSPHGIQETQYF
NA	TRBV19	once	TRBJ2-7	TGTGCCAGTAGTATAGGGGGCGGATCCTACGAGCAGTACTTC	CASSIGGGSYEQYF
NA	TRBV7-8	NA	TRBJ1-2	TGTGCCAGCAGCGAAAGGGCGGGGCGCTCAAACTATGGCTACACCTTC	CASSERAGRSNYGYTF
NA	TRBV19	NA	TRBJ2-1	TGTGCCAGTAGTATAGATAGGACTCAAGGGGGTGAGCAGTTCTTC	CASSIDRTQGGEQFF
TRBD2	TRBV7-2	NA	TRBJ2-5	TGTGCCAGCAGCGTCACTAGCGGGGGGGCTCAGGAGACCCAGTACTTC	CASSVTSGGAQETQYF
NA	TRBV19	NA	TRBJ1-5	TGTGTGGTCGGAGATCAGCCCCAGCATTTT	CVVGDQPQHF
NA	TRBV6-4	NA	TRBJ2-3	TGTGCCACGAGAGGGAGGGGGGACGATACGCAGTATTTT	CATRGRGDDTQYF
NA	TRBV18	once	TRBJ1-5	TGTGCCAGCTCACCTGCGGGCAACGTCAATCAGCCCCAGCATTTT	CASSPAGNVNQPQHF
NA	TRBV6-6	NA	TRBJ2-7	TGTGCCAGCAGTCCCGCGGGCTACGAGCAGTACTTC	CASSPAGYEQYF
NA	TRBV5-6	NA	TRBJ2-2	TGTGCCAGCAGCTTTCGGGCCGGGGAACAGCCGAACACCGGGGAGCTGTTTTTT	CASSFRAGEQPNTGELFF
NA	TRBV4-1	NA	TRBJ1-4	TGCGCCAGCAGCCAAAACAGGGATGAAAAACTGTTTTTT	CASSQNRDEKLFF
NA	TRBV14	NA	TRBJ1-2	TGTGCCAGCAGCCTCGAATTTTACAGGGACGGCTACACCTTC	CASSLEFYRDGYTF
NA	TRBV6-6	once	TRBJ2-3	TGTGCCAGCAGTTTAACAGATACGCAGTATTTT	CASSLTDTQYF
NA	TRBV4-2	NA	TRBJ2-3	TGTGCCAGCAGCCACGGACTCCAGGATAGCACAGATACGCAGTATTTT	CASSHGLQDSTDTQYF
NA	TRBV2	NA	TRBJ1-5	TGTGCCAGCAGTGAAGCCCGGGGTTACAATCAGCCCCAGCATTTT	CASSEARGYNQPQHF
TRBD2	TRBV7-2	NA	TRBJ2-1	TGTGCCAGCAGCTCCTCTTCTAGCGGGGGCTCCTACAATGAGCAGTTCTTC	CASSSSSSGGSYNEQFF
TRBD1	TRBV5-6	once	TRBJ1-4	TGTGCCAGCAGCTTGGTGGCAGGGGGTGAAAAACTGTTTTTT	CASSLVAGGEKLFF
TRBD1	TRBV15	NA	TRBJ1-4	TGTGCCACCAGCAGAGGACAGGGCCCTGCAACTAATGAAAAACTGTTTTTT	CATSRGQGPATNEKLFF
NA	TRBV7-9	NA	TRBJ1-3	TGTGCCAGCAGCCCCGCGGGGGGGGGCTCTGGAAACACCATATATTTT	CASSPAGGGSGNTIYF
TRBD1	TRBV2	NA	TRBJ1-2	TGTGCCAGCAGTGAAATATGGGACAGGGGGAATGGCTACACCTTC	CASSEIWDRGNGYTF
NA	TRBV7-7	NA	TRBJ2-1	TGTGCCAGCAGCTTAGGCTCGGGACTGGGTAATGAGCAGTTCTTC	CASSLGSGLGNEQFF
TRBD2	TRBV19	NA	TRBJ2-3	TGTGCCAGTAGTACCGCTAGCGGGCCAGCAGATACGCAGTATTTT	CASSTASGPADTQYF
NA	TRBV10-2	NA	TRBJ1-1	TGCGCCAGCGGACTGGGAAACACTGAAGCTTTCTTT	CASGLGNTEAFF
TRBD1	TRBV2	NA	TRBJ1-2	TGTGCCAGCAGTTGGGACAGCTATGGCTACACCTTC	CASSWDSYGYTF
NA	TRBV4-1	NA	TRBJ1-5	TGCGCCAGCAGCCAAGTAGGGGGAATGGATCAGCCCCAGCATTTT	CASSQVGGMDQPQHF
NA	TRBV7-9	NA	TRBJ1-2	TGTGCCAGCAGCTTAGTTGAGGGAAGAGGTGGCTACACCTTC	CASSLVEGRGGYTF
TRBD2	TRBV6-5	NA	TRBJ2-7	TGTGCCAGCAGTCGCGGAGGGAGGGTCTCCTACGAGCAGTACTTC	CASSRGGRVSYEQYF
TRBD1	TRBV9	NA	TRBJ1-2	TGTGCCAGCAGCTATACAAAGACAGGGAGCTATGGCTACACCTTC	CASSYTKTGSYGYTF
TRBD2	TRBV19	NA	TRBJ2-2	TGTGCCAGTAGTACCCCGGCGGGAGGGTTAATCTCCGGGGAGCTGTTTTTT	CASSTPAGGLISGELFF
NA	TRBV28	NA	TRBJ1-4	TGTGCCAGCAGGGACAACACTAATGAAAAACTGTTTTTT	CASRDNTNEKLFF
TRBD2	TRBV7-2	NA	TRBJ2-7	TGTGCCAGCAGCCCTAGCGGGAGAATTTACGAGCAGTACTTC	CASSPSGRIYEQYF
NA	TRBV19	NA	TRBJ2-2	TGTGCCAGTAAGGTCCGGGCCGGGGAGCTGTTTTTT	CASKVRAGELFF
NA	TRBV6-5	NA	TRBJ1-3	TGTGCCAGCATCCCCTCAGGTTCTGGAAACACCATATATTTT	CASIPSGSGNTIYF
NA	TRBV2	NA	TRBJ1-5	TGTGCCAGCAGCGTCCTACAGGTAGGCCGCAATCAGCCCCAGCATTTT	CASSVLQVGRNQPQHF
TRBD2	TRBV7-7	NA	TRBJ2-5	TGTGCCAGCAGCGCGGGACTAGCGGGAGGAGAGACCCAGTACTTC	CASSAGLAGGETQYF